One sample yielded the 14 T cell receptor beta chains listed below, sequenced in a study of blood T cell repertoires in COVID-19. Assay: immunoSEQ multiplex PCR; the TCRdb copy retains only in-frame clones and omits some. The repertoire includes a few hundred thousand clones, approximately 88% of them detected once, and 5% to 7% sits in the top ten. Sequencing was done on a sample of peripheral blood. The source of these receptors is a young man who had recovered from COVID-19.

The rearrangement uses TRBV6-2 or TRBV6-3 and TRBJ2-5; 13 nucleotides line up with TRBD2. The trim removed 5 bases at V and 1 base at J, leaving 7 bases unmatched. The CDR3 consists of 17 residues. Germline V gene sequence: CDR1 MNHEY, CDR2 SVGEGT. The CDR3 nucleotides are TGTGCCAGCAGTGCCCTACTAGCGGGGGGGCCCCAAGAGACCCAGTACTTC. Its protein is CASSALLAGGPQETQYF.

This chain uses TRBV6-6 with TRBJ2-7; the D gene is possibly TRBD2 (6 bases). Between the trimmed V and J ends, which lost 6 bases and 2 bases, there was a span of 17 bases. The CDR3 is 15 amino acids. CDR1 MNHNY and CDR2 SVGAGI come from the germline V gene (reference sequence). CDR3 nucleotide sequence: TGTGCCAGCAGGGTGAGTTCTAGCGAGACCTACGAGCAGTACTTC. Translation gives CASRVSSSETYEQYF.

The rearrangement joins TRBV12-3 or TRBV12-4 to TRBJ1-2; 8 bases are shared with TRBD1. This CDR3 has 13 amino acids. J gave up 5 bases and V 6 bases, and 5 bases lay outside the gene matches. In DNA form, the CDR3 reads TGTGCCAGCAGCCCGACAGGGGAATATGGCTACACCTTC. It codes for CASSPTGEYGYTF.

The table lists this clone with a few counts. This chain uses TRBV15 with TRBJ2-5; 7 positions match TRBD2. The germline V gene has CDR1 LNHNV and CDR2 YYDKDF (reference sequence). Trimming cost V 0 bases and J 4 bases; bases outside gene matches: 5. The CDR3 has 15 amino acids. The CDR3 nucleotides read TGTGCCACCAGCAGAGACCTAGGGGAGGGAGAGACCCAGTACTTC. Translated: CATSRDLGEGETQYF.

The CDR3 sequence: CASRAHSYEQYF. DNA for the CDR3: TGTGCCAGCAGAGCTCATTCCTACGAGCAGTACTTC. The gene calls are TRBV6-5 and TRBJ2-7; D is undetermined. The ends were cut back, 6 bases at V and 1 base at J, with 7 bases in the middle. The germline V gene has CDR1 MNHEY and CDR2 SVGAGI. This CDR3 has 12 amino acids.

The chain joins TRBV18 to TRBJ1-1; TRBD1 might be the D (5 bases). V shed 3 bases and J shed 1 base, with 15 bases lying between them. Germline V gives CDR1 KGHSH, CDR2 LQKENI. The CDR3 is 16 amino acids. The CDR3 loop reads CASSPPGGGANTEAFF. DNA of the CDR3: TGTGCCAGCTCACCCCCCGGCGGGGGAGCGAACACTGAAGCTTTCTTT.

The gene calls are TRBV5-1 and TRBJ2-7, with D possibly TRBD1 on 6 matching bases. In germline, CDR1 is SGHRS, CDR2 YFSETQ. V was cut by 4 bases and J by 0 bases, with 20 bases left in between. The CDR3 length is 17 residues. The CDR3 DNA reads as TGCGCCAGCAGCCCCCAGAGCCTGCCAGGGGCCTCCTACGAGCAGTACTTC. This encodes CASSPQSLPGASYEQYF.

In DNA, the CDR3 is TGTGCCAGCAGCTTAGTAGGGACAGGGGGAAACTATGGCTACACCTTC. This translates into CASSLVGTGGNYGYTF. The rearrangement links TRBV7-8 to TRBJ1-2; TRBD1 matches 11 bases. Germline trimming cut 1 base from V and 2 bases from J; bases unmatched to any gene: 3. The V gene's germline CDR1 is SGHVS and CDR2 FQNEAQ. This CDR3 is built from 16 residues.

This clone was detected only a few times. The chain has TRBV10-1 and TRBJ1-5; no definite D call. The V gene's germline CDR1 is WNHNN and CDR2 SYGVQD (reference sequence). V dropped 7 bases and J dropped 0 bases, with 16 bases sitting between them. The CDR3 contains 16 residues. CDR3: CASTHEQVDSNQPQHF. The CDR3 DNA reads as TGCGCCAGCACCCACGAGCAGGTCGATAGCAATCAGCCCCAGCATTTT.

The chain has TRBV29-1 and TRBJ2-2, with D tentatively TRBD1 (6 bases). Germline V lookup: CDR1 SQVTM, CDR2 ANQGSEA. V dropped 4 bases and J dropped 2 bases, with 11 bases sitting between them. CDR3 length: 14 amino acids. Here the CDR3 reads CSVVGHKNTGELFF. The CDR3 DNA is TGCAGCGTTGTGGGACACAAAAACACCGGGGAGCTGTTTTTT.

In the case of this clone: This sample also contains other DNA sequences that code for the same CDR3. The chain is built from TRBV12-3 or TRBV12-4 and TRBJ2-7, with TRBD1 matching 7 bases. The V gene end was trimmed by 5 bases and the J gene end by 2 bases; junction bases not matched to a gene: 3. CDR3 length: 13 residues. The CDR3 DNA is TGTGCCAGCAGTCTAAGGGGGCCCTACGAGCAGTACTTC. It translates to CASSLRGPYEQYF.

J is TRBJ2-7 and V is TRBV5-4; perhaps TRBD2 as D (6 bases). Germline lookup yields CDR1 SGHNT and CDR2 YYREEE (reference sequence). Trimming shortened V by 0 bases and J by 0 bases, and 10 bases separated the two germline ends. The CDR3 length is 15 residues. CDR3 DNA: TGTGCCAGCAGCTTGGTGGGGGGTAGCTCCTACGAGCAGTACTTC. Residues: CASSLVGGSSYEQYF.

The genes are TRBV7-2 and TRBJ1-1, with 7 bases that match TRBD1. V lost 5 bases and J lost 3; bases outside the gene matches: 6. This CDR3 contains 14 residues. The germline V gene encodes CDR1 SGHTA and CDR2 FQGNSA. For the CDR3, the DNA is TGTGCCAGCAGCCCAGGGGGTTCGCACACTGAAGCTTTCTTT. Protein sequence: CASSPGGSHTEAFF.

The rearrangement links TRBV7-2 to TRBJ1-1; 8 bases align to TRBD1. The CDR3 length is 14 residues. Per germline, CDR1 SGHTA and CDR2 FQGNSA. J gave up 6 bases and V 2 bases, and 5 bases lay outside the gene matches. The CDR3 DNA is TGTGCCAGCAGCTTATCCGGGACAGGATCTGAAGCTTTCTTT. Translated: CASSLSGTGSEAFF.